This entry features one TCR beta chain sequence. No cognate antigen has been identified for it. Nothing much larger sits one base from this clone, and base qualities are not available. The library came from the immunoSEQ multiplex PCR assay. T cell repertoires were profiled with deep sequencing of rearranged TCR beta loci together with multiparametric flow cytometry. The clones in this table, taken by TCRdb from immuneACCESS, are in-frame only. Not every clone is retained; where verified, under half of the shortfall comes from an unresolved V gene, and the cause of the rest is unknown. Here the sample has about 70,000 clones; about 89% occur a single time. 11% of the sample is in the top ten clones. The sample originates from a study of lymphopenia after photon versus proton radiotherapy (dated by TCRdb to the late 2010s). In the study overall: The study compared the immunological effects of photon versus proton radiation therapy in patients with gastrointestinal tumors who developed high-grade lymphopenia. The goal of the study was to characterize the differences between the two radiation modalities in how they affect the immune system. The 20 patients in the cohort had gastrointestinal tumors, were treated with either photon or proton therapy, and subsequently developed lymphopenia. Points the paper makes about the study in general: Once the lymphocyte count had reached its nadir, the repertoires of photon-treated patients showed oligoclonal expansion, particularly of CD8+ Temra cells, and this expansion drove the decline in diversity. Across the cohort, a larger post-nadir drop in TCR diversity was inversely correlated with overall survival time among patients who died. During treatment, patients who received photon therapy lost naive T cells and TCR diversity and gained effector/memory populations, whereas patients who received proton therapy remained relatively stable. The survival association was assessed only in patients who died, and better survival with proton therapy was presented by the authors as a possibility rather than a demonstrated result.

The CDR3 sequence holds 14 residues, the cysteine and phenylalanine included. Just CDR3 DNA is preserved here, 42 bases in frame from base 1. V sheds 10 bases and J sheds 3 bases, leaving 16 bases between their ends. The germline V gene sets CDR1 to SNHLY and CDR2 to FYNNEI. This receptor was identified in a man aged 80 or over with esophageal cancer. The sequence joins TRBV2 to TRBJ1-5, with the D gene not confidently named. Sequencing was performed on peripheral blood, taken from a patient treated with proton-based radiotherapy. The nucleotide sequence is given as TGTGCCACAGTCCAGGCGGAAAACAATCAGCCCCAGCATTTT. This is translated as CATVQAENNQPQHF.